The 19 T cell receptor beta chains below were found in one sample sequenced in a study of blood T cell repertoires in COVID-19. Some clones are missing from TCRdb's copy, which holds only in-frame ones; the method was immunoSEQ multiplex PCR. The sample has around 250,000 clones; 91% are singletons. Sequencing input: PBMCs or T cells enriched from blood (not recorded which). These receptors all come from a human donor in a cohort exposed to, infected with or recovered from COVID-19 (not recorded which). The donor label of this sample is uncertain.

The chain carries TRBV7-6 and TRBJ1-6; the D gene is possibly TRBD1 (5 bases). The germline CDR1 and CDR2 sequences are SGHVS and FNYEAQ. This CDR3 spans 17 amino acids. With 1 base removed from V and 7 bases from J, the gap between germline ends came to 17 bases. This chain's CDR3 is CASSLEGLDRGNSPLHF. The CDR3 coding sequence is TGTGCCAGCAGCTTAGAGGGACTTGATCGGGGGAATTCACCCCTCCACTTT.

The chain employs TRBV7-2 and TRBJ2-1; 9 bases are a match to TRBD2. The CDR3 length is 16 residues. Losses at the gene ends were 4 bases for V and 8 bases for J; bases not matched to a gene: 12. Germline V lookup: CDR1 SGHTA, CDR2 FQGNSA. The CDR3 DNA reads TGTGCCAGCAGCTCCTTCTCGCGGGGGGGCTTAGATGAGCAGTTCTTC. Amino acids: CASSSFSRGGLDEQFF.

The chain combines TRBV18 with TRBJ1-1, with TRBD1 identical over 7 bases. CDR1 is KGHSH, CDR2 LQKENI, per germline. This CDR3 spans 18 amino acids. Germline trimming cut 2 bases from V and 2 bases from J; bases unmatched to any gene: 14. CDR3 DNA sequence: TGTGCCAGCTCACCATTCTCTTCTGGCCGGGACAGCAACACTGAAGCTTTCTTT. It encodes CASSPFSSGRDSNTEAFF.

This chain links TRBV28 with TRBJ2-7; 8 bases map to TRBD1. Germline-derived CDR1 and CDR2 are MDHEN and SYDVKM. This CDR3 is 14 amino acids long. Unmatched junction bases numbered 2, after V lost 4 bases and J lost 0 bases. The chain's CDR3 is CASSWTGSSYEQYF. The DNA of the CDR3 is TGTGCCAGCAGTTGGACAGGGAGCTCCTACGAGCAGTACTTC. Combining the CDR3 with reference TRBV28 and TRBJ2-7 gives the whole variable domain DVKVTQSSRYLVKRTGEKVFLECVQDMDHENMFWYRQDPGLGLRLIYFSYDVKMKEKGDIPEGYSVSREKKERFSLILESASTNQTSMYLCASSWTGSSYEQYFGPGTRLTVT.

This rearrangement joins TRBV5-1 to TRBJ1-1; D remains unclear. Germline V gene sequence: CDR1 SGHRS, CDR2 YFSETQ. This CDR3 region has 15 residues. Trimming shortened V by 2 bases and J by 1 base, and 12 bases separated the two germline ends. In DNA, the CDR3 is TGCGCCAGCAGCTTTCCGGGAAATTCGAACACTGAAGCTTTCTTT. This gives the protein CASSFPGNSNTEAFF.

The chain employs TRBV10-1 and TRBJ1-5, with 12 bases fitting TRBD1. CDR3 length: 20 residues. V lost 7 bases and J lost 0; bases outside the gene matches: 16. Per the germline V gene, CDR1 is WNHNN and CDR2 is SYGVQD (reference sequence). The CDR3 DNA reads TGCGCCAGCATTCAGAATCGCGGGACAGGGGGCTTACATAGCAATCAGCCCCAGCATTTT. Protein product: CASIQNRGTGGLHSNQPQHF.

This chain connects TRBV4-3 to TRBJ2-5; 7 nucleotides align to TRBD1. CDR3 length equals 16 residues. CDR1 LGHNA and CDR2 YSLEER come from the germline V gene. With V trimmed by 4 bases and J by 1 base, 9 bases remained unmatched. CDR3 sequence reads: CASSLSYRGAQETQYF. CDR3 sequence (DNA): TGCGCCAGCAGCCTGAGTTACAGGGGTGCCCAAGAGACCCAGTACTTC.

In the case of this clone: The same CDR3 is also encoded by other DNA sequences in this sample. The rearrangement links TRBV5-6 to TRBJ1-3; 9 bases line up with TRBD1. This CDR3 has 16 residues. J was trimmed by 2 bases and V by 0 bases; bases with no gene match: 3. The germline gives CDR1 SGHDT, CDR2 YYEEEE. CDR3 residues: CASSLAGQGTGNTIYF. The DNA of the CDR3 is TGTGCCAGCAGCTTGGCGGGACAGGGAACTGGAAACACCATATATTTT.

The chain has TRBV27 and TRBJ2-5; the match to TRBD2 covers 10 bases. Per the germline V gene, CDR1 is MNHEY and CDR2 is SMNVEV (reference sequence). V shed 8 bases and J 6 bases; nucleotides not matched to a gene: 9. The CDR3 contains 14 residues. CDR3 loop: CASWGLAGEKTQYF. The CDR3, as DNA: TGTGCCAGCTGGGGGCTAGCGGGGGAAAAGACCCAGTACTTC.

The J gene is TRBJ2-3, the V gene TRBV11-2; 10 bases are shared with TRBD2. Germline V gene sequence: CDR1 SGHAT, CDR2 FQNNGV. The trim removed 6 bases at V and 4 bases at J, leaving 16 bases unmatched. The CDR3 extends over 18 amino acids. The CDR3 DNA sequence: TGTGCCAGCAGACAAGACTCAGCGGGGGGGCCCCCCGCAGATACGCAGTATTTT. This codes for CASRQDSAGGPPADTQYF.

This clone was seen just once. The chain couples TRBV15 to TRBJ2-5; TRBD1 might be the D (6 bases). Trimming shortened V by 8 bases and J by 1 base, and 11 bases separated the two germline ends. There are 13 residues in the CDR3. Looked up from germline, CDR1 is LNHNV and CDR2 is YYDKDF (reference sequence). CDR3 amino acids: CATGQGIQETQYF. The CDR3 bases are TGTGCCACCGGGCAGGGGATCCAAGAGACCCAGTACTTC.

This clone was seen more than once but under ten times. The rearrangement uses TRBV7-8 and TRBJ1-3, with D perhaps TRBD1 (5 bases). This CDR3 spans 15 amino acids. Germline V CDR1 and CDR2: SGHVS, FQNEAQ. Trimming left V 6 bases short and J 0 bases short, with 12 bases between. The DNA for the CDR3 is TGTGCCAGCAGGTCCTCAGGGTTCTCTGGAAACACCATATATTTT. This gives the protein CASRSSGFSGNTIYF.

The V and J genes are TRBV30 and TRBJ2-7, with TRBD1 matching over 7 bases. The V and J ends lost 6 bases and 3 bases, in that order; junction bases with no gene match: 8. Germline V gene data show CDR1 as GTSNPN and CDR2 as SVGIG (reference sequence). The CDR3 consists of 13 residues. CDR3 sequence reads: CACRQGLDYEQYF. The CDR3 nucleotides read TGTGCCTGCAGACAGGGCTTGGACTACGAGCAGTACTTC.

This clone came up a few times. The chain links TRBV5-6 to TRBJ1-4; possibly TRBD1 for D (5 bases). Germline V CDR1 and CDR2: SGHDT, YYEEEE. The CDR3 consists of 14 residues. V lost 2 bases to trimming and J lost 4 bases, with 9 bases between them. CDR3 in DNA: TGTGCCAGCAGCTTTGGGAGGGGTAATGAAAAACTGTTTTTT. Encoded protein: CASSFGRGNEKLFF.

This sequence joins TRBV11-2 and TRBJ2-1, with a tentative D call TRBD2 (5 bases). Trimming took off 4 bases at V and 1 base at J, with 17 bases between the two ends. CDR1 SGHAT and CDR2 FQNNGV come from the germline V gene. The CDR3 covers 17 residues. CDR3 sequence (DNA): TGTGCCAGCAGCTCCTATCGTAGGAGGCTATCCTACAATGAGCAGTTCTTC. It translates to CASSSYRRRLSYNEQFF.

A remark on this clone: The sample contains more than one DNA sequence encoding this CDR3. The V call is TRBV19, the J call TRBJ1-5, with a tentative D call TRBD1 (5 bases). Trimming removed 3 bases from V and 1 base from J, with 7 bases in between. The CDR3 is 14 residues long. CDR1 LNHDA and CDR2 SQIVND come from the germline V gene (reference sequence). As DNA, the CDR3 is TGTGCCAGTAGTATTGCAGGGAGCAATCAGCCCCAGCATTTT. It is translated as CASSIAGSNQPQHF. The variable domain in full, completed from reference TRBV19 and TRBJ1-5, reads DGGITQSPKYLFRKEGQNVTLSCEQNLNHDAMYWYRQDPGQGLRLIYYSQIVNDFQKGDIAEGYSVSREKKESFPLTVTSAQKNPTAFYLCASSIAGSNQPQHFGDGTRLSIL.

The CDR3 DNA is TGTGCCAGCAGCCAACCTCTCGGGGTCGACACTGAAGCTTTCTTT. Protein: CASSQPLGVDTEAFF. The V and J genes are TRBV14 and TRBJ1-1; D is unresolved. CDR3 size: 15 residues. Trimming pared 2 bases from V and 3 bases from J, leaving 13 bases between. Germline V gives CDR1 SGHDN, CDR2 FVKESK.

The V call is TRBV7-9, the J call TRBJ1-2, with 8 positions matching TRBD1. V shed 6 bases, J shed 3 bases, and the junction held 6 bases outside the gene matches. The CDR3 has 14 amino acids. Per germline, CDR1 SEHNR and CDR2 FQNEAQ (reference sequence). CDR3 in amino acids: CASSRQGRYYGYTF. The CDR3 nucleotides are TGTGCCAGCAGTCGACAGGGGAGGTACTATGGCTACACCTTC.

The chain employs TRBV6-5 and TRBJ2-7, with D uncertain. The CDR3 extends over 15 amino acids. Germline lookup yields CDR1 MNHEY and CDR2 SVGAGI. Trimming shortened V by 0 bases and J by 0 bases, and 9 bases separated the two germline ends. In DNA form, the CDR3 reads TGTGCCAGCAGTTACTCGAAACTAAGCTCCTACGAGCAGTACTTC. It yields the protein CASSYSKLSSYEQYF.